This entry concerns a single T cell receptor beta chain. V gave up 1 base and J gave up 7 bases, with 13 bases separating them. The CDR3 extends over 14 amino acids. CDR1 is KGHSH, CDR2 LQKENI, per germline. These data come from a study of blood T cell repertoires in COVID-19. Study-wide background: In each case, the material was cDNA or gDNA derived from T cells, B-cell-depleted T cells, or PBMCs.

Source study methods: Amplified reference gene primers provided the basis for estimating nucleated cell counts. Profiled with immunoSEQ multiplex PCR; TCRdb holds only in-frame clones, not every one. The V and J calls and the clone size are those of that table, but D and trimming were determined from the DNA. The repertoire holds about 400,000 clones, with over 75% as singletons. Clinical history as reported by participants underpinned cohort assignment. This clonotype was sampled from a woman in her thirties or forties with acute COVID-19. The gene calls are TRBV18 and TRBJ1-1; D not certain. The sequenced material came from PBMCs or T cells enriched from blood (not recorded which). The CDR3 DNA sequence: TGTGCCAGCTCACCACGCCGATCTGAGGTTGAAGCTTTCTTT. This sequence encodes CASSPRRSEVEAFF.